The 3 T cell receptor beta chains below all came from one sample that was sequenced in a study of blood T cell repertoires in COVID-19. Clones were sequenced by immunoSEQ multiplex PCR, and TCRdb holds only the in-frame ones, with some missing. The profile shows 53,000 or so clones, roughly 77% of them singletons. The sample consisted of peripheral blood. The receptors here all came from a man between 70 and 80 years old with active or convalescent COVID-19.

This sequence joins TRBV9 and TRBJ2-7; D is possibly TRBD2 (6 bases). Germline CDR1 is SGDLS and CDR2 is YYNGEE. V lost 4 bases to trimming and J lost 3 bases, with 14 bases between them. The CDR3 spans 14 residues. In DNA, the CDR3 is TGTGCCAGCAGCCCGGCGGGGACCAACTACGAGCAGTACTTC. Protein product: CASSPAGTNYEQYF.

This clone was recorded only once. The chain links TRBV15 to TRBJ1-6, with TRBD1 as a possible D gene (6 bases). Germline V gives CDR1 LNHNV, CDR2 YYDKDF (reference sequence). The V and J ends lost 2 bases and 7 bases respectively, with 15 bases between them. The length of the CDR3 is 16 residues. CDR3 sequence reads: CATSRLTGMGNSPLHF. The CDR3 coding sequence is TGTGCCACCAGCAGACTTACAGGGATGGGGAATTCACCCCTCCACTTT.

The chain carries TRBV5-1 and TRBJ1-1, with D possibly matching TRBD1 (6 bases). CDR1 is SGHRS, CDR2 YFSETQ, per germline. Trimming took off 4 bases at V and 2 bases at J, with 12 bases between the two ends. The CDR3 is 14 residues long. The CDR3 DNA sequence: TGCGCCAGCAGCGGTAGGGACACTAACACTGAAGCTTTCTTT. This encodes CASSGRDTNTEAFF.